Included here is one T cell receptor (beta chain) sequence, with context. The entry originates in a study of blood T cell repertoires in COVID-19. For the study at large: Acute and convalescent COVID-19 samples came from the United States, Italy and Spain. Sources were T cells, B-cell-depleted T cells, or PBMCs; the material itself was cDNA or gDNA.

CDR3 length: 14 residues. CDR1 is DFQATT, CDR2 SNEGSKA, per germline (reference sequence). The V gene lost 3 bases and the J gene lost 2 bases, with 11 bases spanning the gap. Authors' processing steps: Estimated nucleated cell counts came from reference gene primer amplification. Profiling relied on immunoSEQ multiplex PCR, and the TCRdb table lists in-frame clones only, not all of them. V and J calls and clone size are those listed in that table; D and trimming were worked out from the DNA. The sample consists of 140,000 to 150,000 clones, 85% of them appearing once. The chain employs TRBV20-1 and TRBJ2-1; TRBD2 is a possible D gene (6 bases). The sequence was obtained from a human donor with acute or convalescent COVID-19. The donor label of this sample is uncertain. The specimen sequenced was peripheral blood. The DNA of the CDR3 is TGCAGTGCTAGTTCCGAGCGGGCCTACAATGAGCAGTTCTTC. This sequence encodes CSASSERAYNEQFF.